The rows below give T cell receptor beta chains drawn from one sample of a study of CD8+CD57+ T cells in acquired aplastic anemia. Via MiXCR, TCRdb re-called the reads, giving one row per CDR3 protein. The table lists more than 100,000 distinct CDR3 sequences, 48% of them singletons. The sample was sorted CD4+, CD8+, or CD8+CD57+ T cells (not recorded which) from PBMCs. Receptors originate from a human donor in good health, serving as a control. Both conserved end residues are part of each CDR3. The order of the fields is D gene, V gene, J gene, clone size, CDR3 protein, CDR3 DNA. A D gene is named only where the DNA matches it firmly. Size tells how often a clone was seen (once, few, many) or the class of an expanded clone, and some rows leave it out.

TRBD2	TRBV2	TRBJ2-1	-	CASSHPSGANEQFF	TGTGCCAGCAGCCACCCTAGCGGGGCGAATGAGCAGTTCTTC
TRBD1	TRBV20-1	TRBJ1-2	-	CSASPGTGNYGYTF	TGCAGTGCTAGTCCCGGGACAGGGAACTATGGCTACACCTTC
-	TRBV5-5	TRBJ2-7	-	CASSLGTWSSYEQYF	TGTGCCAGCAGCTTGGGTACATGGAGCTCCTACGAGCAGTACTTC
-	TRBV2	TRBJ2-2	many	CASSTLGLNAGELFF	TGTGCCAGCAGCACACTGGGACTGAATGCCGGGGAGCTGTTTTTT
-	TRBV20-1	TRBJ2-7	-	CSASAAETYEQYF	TGCAGTGCTAGCGCCGCCGAGACCTACGAGCAGTACTTC
-	TRBV11-2	TRBJ1-5	-	CASSLGAGGFNQPQHF	TGTGCCAGCAGCTTAGGGGCAGGCGGCTTCAATCAGCCCCAGCATTTT
-	TRBV6-5	TRBJ1-2	many	CASSYSAGFYGYTF	TGTGCCAGCAGTTACTCGGCAGGGTTCTATGGCTACACCTTC
-	TRBV24-1	TRBJ1-2	-	CATSDLTRASGYTF	TGTGCCACCAGTGATTTGACCAGGGCTTCTGGCTATACCTTC
TRBD1	TRBV5-1	TRBJ2-1	-	CASSTGTGDGVRYF	TGCGCCAGCAGTACCGGGACAGGGGACGGGGTGCGGTACTTC
-	TRBV4-1	TRBJ1-1	-	CASNQGITNTEAFF	TGCGCCAGCAATCAGGGGATCACGAACACTGAAGCTTTCTTT
-	TRBV29-1	TRBJ1-4	few	CGIRDNDEKLFF	TGCGGCATCCGGGACAATGATGAAAAACTGTTTTTT
-	TRBV7-9	TRBJ2-7	few	CASSRREVYEQYF	TGTGCCAGCAGCCGCCGGGAAGTCTACGAGCAGTACTTC
-	TRBV10-3	TRBJ2-7	medium-sized	CAISTNYEQYF	TGTGCCATCAGTACGAATTACGAGCAGTACTTC
TRBD2	TRBV7-2	TRBJ2-5	-	CASSYASGGAETQYF	TGTGCCAGCAGCTACGCTAGCGGGGGGGCAGAGACCCAGTACTTC
-	TRBV10-3	TRBJ1-2	-	CAIRTDRSNYGYTF	TGTGCCATCAGAACAGACAGATCTAACTATGGCTACACCTTC
TRBD1	TRBV2	TRBJ1-4	-	CASSEIGQGIELFF	TGTGCCAGCAGTGAAATAGGACAGGGGATAGAACTGTTTTTT
-	TRBV7-8	TRBJ1-3	-	CASSQEGSNTIYF	TGCGCCAGCAGCCAAGAGGGGTCGAACACCATATATTTT
-	TRBV10-3	TRBJ2-3	few	CATQRSGSTDTQYF	TGTGCCACCCAACGGAGCGGGAGCACAGATACGCAGTATTTT
TRBD2	TRBV20-1	TRBJ2-1	few	CSAPEPLAGGRSYNEQFF	TGCAGTGCTCCCGAACCTTTAGCGGGGGGGAGGTCTTACAATGAGCAGTTCTTC
-	TRBV5-6	TRBJ1-5	many	CASSLGVRGNQPQHF	TGTGCCAGCAGCTTGGGGGTCAGAGGTAATCAGCCCCAGCATTTT
-	TRBV3-1	TRBJ1-4	few	CASSQEQLYNEKLFF	TGTGCCAGCAGCCAAGAACAGCTTTACAATGAAAAACTGTTTTTT
TRBD2	TRBV7-2	TRBJ2-7	many	CASSTRTSGEKF	TGTGCCAGCAGCACCCGGACTAGCGGAGAGAAATTC
-	TRBV18	TRBJ1-1	many	CASSPNLGDNTEAFF	TGTGCCAGCTCACCTAATTTAGGTGATAACACTGAAGCTTTCTTT
-	TRBV12-3/TRBV12-4	TRBJ2-1	-	CASSLPPVGGPRNEQFF	TGTGCCAGCAGTTTACCACCAGTCGGGGGGCCTCGGAATGAGCAGTTCTTC
-	TRBV7-9	TRBJ1-2	-	CASSPDRYGYTF	TGTGCCAGCAGCCCGGACCGCTATGGCTACACCTTC
-	TRBV29-1	TRBJ1-3	many	CSASGPLGGNTIYF	TGCAGCGCCTCCGGGCCCCTCGGAGGAAACACCATATATTTT
TRBD1	TRBV20-1	TRBJ1-2	many	CSASRTGNYGYTF	TGCAGTGCTAGTCGGACAGGGAACTATGGCTACACCTTC
-	TRBV9	TRBJ2-1	once	CASSVGSVGGEQFF	TGTGCCAGCAGCGTAGGTAGCGTGGGAGGAGAGCAGTTCTTC
TRBD1	TRBV7-6	TRBJ1-3	many	CASSSGTGITGNTIYF	TGTGCCAGCAGTTCCGGGACAGGAATTACTGGAAACACCATATATTTT
-	TRBV10-1	TRBJ1-6	once	CARGSSCNPPLHF	TGCGCCAGGGGGAGCTCCTGTAATCCACCCCTCCACTTT
-	TRBV6-5	TRBJ1-2	many	CASSSRLGDYGYTF	TGTGCCAGCAGTTCCCGGTTAGGGGACTATGGCTACACCTTC
TRBD2	TRBV20-1	TRBJ2-5	-	CSARDRGGRMTQYF	TGCAGTGCTAGAGATCGGGGGGGACGTATGACCCAGTACTTC
TRBD1	TRBV29-1	TRBJ1-6	few	CSVGDRNSPLHF	TGCAGCGTTGGGGACAGGAATTCACCCCTCCACTTT
TRBD1	TRBV11-1	TRBJ1-5	-	CASSDPPGQGFNQPQHF	TGTGCCAGCAGCGACCCACCGGGACAGGGCTTTAATCAGCCCCAGCATTTT
-	TRBV6-5	TRBJ2-7	many	CASSYSAGQRTYEQYF	TGTGCCAGCAGTTACTCGGCGGGACAGAGAACCTACGAGCAGTACTTC
-	TRBV7-3	TRBJ2-2	many	CASSATSGTRTGELFF	TGTGCCAGCAGCGCGACGTCAGGGACAAGGACCGGGGAGCTGTTTTTT
-	TRBV7-2	TRBJ1-2	-	CASNEQGYGYTF	TGTGCCAGCAATGAGCAGGGCTATGGCTACACCTTC